Shown below are 4 T cell receptor beta chains from a single sample sequenced in a study of spatial heterogeneity in lung cancer. Study-wide results and caveats: The study found that expanded intratumoral alpha and beta TCR counts tracked tumor mutation counts.

Time point described: sample taken at primary tumor resection. Their specific antigens are unknown. In TCRdb, the 5' RACE reads were re-called with MiXCR into one record per CDR3 protein. The repertoire includes 2,500 to 3,500 distinct CDR3 sequences, roughly 6.3% of them detected once, and 33% sits in the top ten. The starting material was lung tumor tissue, obtained at surgery. The receptors come from a male donor with early-stage non-small cell lung cancer.

This clonotype is classed as medium-sized. This chain links TRBV5-4 with TRBJ2-3; D possibly corresponds to TRBD1 (6 bases). This CDR3 is built from 13 residues. Trimming cost V 2 bases and J 4 bases, with 8 bases left between them. CDR1 and CDR2 from the germline V gene are SGHNT and YYREEE (reference sequence). The CDR3 coding sequence is TGTGCCAGCAGCTTAAAGGGGGCAGATACGCAGTATTTT. As protein: CASSLKGADTQYF.

The V call is TRBV10-2, the J call TRBJ1-2; the D gene is possibly TRBD1 (5 bases). V was trimmed by 2 bases and J by 5 bases, leaving 6 bases between them. From germline, CDR1 is WSHSY and CDR2 SAAADI. The CDR3 loop spans 12 amino acids. CDR3 sequence reads: CASSEGAYGYTF. Written as DNA, the CDR3 is TGCGCCAGCAGTGAGGGGGCGTATGGCTACACCTTC.

This clonotype is classed as medium-sized. J is TRBJ2-5 and V is TRBV27; D unresolved. CDR1 is MNHEY and CDR2 is SMNVEV in the germline V gene (reference sequence). V lost 8 bases and J lost 1, with 11 bases in between. The CDR3 is 13 amino acids. CDR3 sequence reads: CASGRRVQETQYF. In nucleotides, the CDR3 is TGTGCCAGCGGCCGTAGGGTCCAAGAGACCCAGTACTTC.

This clonotype qualifies as medium-sized. V is TRBV5-1 and J is TRBJ1-4; TRBD1 is a possible D gene (5 bases). V was cut by 4 bases and J by 7 bases, with 17 bases left in between. Germline CDR1 reads SGHRS; CDR2 reads YFSETQ. CDR3 size: 15 residues. The DNA for the CDR3 is TGCGCCAGCAGCCCCTCCACTAGCAGGGCTGAAAAACTGTTTTTT. This gives the protein CASSPSTSRAEKLFF.